This T cell receptor (beta chain) came from a study of T-cell memory formation after mild COVID-19. Findings of the study overall: That cross-reactive memory joined was suggested by some responding clones appearing in pre-infection memory.

The CDR3 sequence is 16 residues long. Trimming took 1 base from V and 4 from J; bases not matched to a gene: 3. The V gene's germline CDR1 is LGHNA and CDR2 YSLEER. TCRdb re-called the 5' RACE reads with MiXCR, one entry per CDR3 protein. The sample shows roughly 45,000 distinct CDR3 sequences, roughly 27% of them seen only once. On this clonotype: Its antigen is currently unknown.

The specimen sequenced was PBMCs or a T cell subset sorted from them (not recorded which). V usage is TRBV4-3 and J usage is TRBJ2-1; TRBD2 matches at 11 bases. The source is a man aged 18 to 29 who had mild COVID-19 (a few samples of this study predate the infection). Cell type and time point are not known. The chain's CDR3 is CASSQGVAGGYNEQFF. The CDR3 bases are TGCGCCAGCAGCCAAGGGGTAGCGGGGGGGTACAATGAGCAGTTCTTC.